This paragraph reports one TCR beta chain. Its antigen remains unknown. These data belong to a study of identical twins. Study findings and constraints: Reduced insertions were recorded for abundant cord blood beta clonotypes, with no such pattern in memory repertoires. Invariant populations such as MAIT and iNKT cells could partly muddle zero-insertion analyses. With monozygotic twins, out-of-frame TCR alpha sharing exceeded what models estimated.

The V gene end was trimmed by 1 base and the J gene end by 8 bases; junction bases not matched to a gene: 3. The germline gives CDR1 MDHEN, CDR2 SYDVKM. CDR3 size: 16 residues. A universal primer site was added by template switching, and unique molecular identifiers were carried by the cDNA. TCRdb reprocessed the 5' RACE reads with MiXCR, giving one entry per CDR3 protein. The table includes some 570,000 distinct CDR3 sequences, around 24% detected once. These same records also appear under a second study, on yellow fever vaccine responses in identical twins.

The clonotype originates from a woman aged 18-29 years in good health. The chain recombines TRBV28 with TRBJ2-6, with TRBD1 matching 12 bases. Sample: CD4+ T cells sorted from blood. CDR3 nucleotide sequence: TGTGCCAGCAGTTTATTGGGACAGGGGGCGTCCAACGTCCTGACTTTC. Translation gives CASSLLGQGASNVLTF.